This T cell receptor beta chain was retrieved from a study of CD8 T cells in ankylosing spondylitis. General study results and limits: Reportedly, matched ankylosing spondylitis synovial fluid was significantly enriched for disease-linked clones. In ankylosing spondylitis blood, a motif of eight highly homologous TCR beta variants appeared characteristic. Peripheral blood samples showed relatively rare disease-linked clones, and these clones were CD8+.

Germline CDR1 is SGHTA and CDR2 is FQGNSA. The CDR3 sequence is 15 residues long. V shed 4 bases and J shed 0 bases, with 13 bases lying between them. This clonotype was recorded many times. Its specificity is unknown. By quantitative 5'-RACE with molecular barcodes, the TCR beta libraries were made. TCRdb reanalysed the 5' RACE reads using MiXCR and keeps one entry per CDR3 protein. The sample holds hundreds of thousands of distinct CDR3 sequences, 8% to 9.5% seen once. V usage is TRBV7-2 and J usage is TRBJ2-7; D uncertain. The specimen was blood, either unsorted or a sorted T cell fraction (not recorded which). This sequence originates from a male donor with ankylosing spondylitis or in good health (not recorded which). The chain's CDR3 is CASSYRTSHSYEQYF. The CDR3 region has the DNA TGTGCCAGCAGCTATAGGACGTCACACTCCTACGAGCAGTACTTC.